This T cell receptor beta chain was observed in a study of blood T cell repertoires in COVID-19. Study in general: Sites in the United States, Italy and Spain provided acute and convalescent COVID-19 samples. Sample material is recorded as cDNA or gDNA derived from T cells, B-cell-depleted T cells, or PBMCs.

In the study's own analysis: Amplification of reference gene primers was used by the study to estimate nucleated cell counts. Some clones are missing from TCRdb's copy, which holds only in-frame ones; the method was immunoSEQ multiplex PCR. The V and J calls and the clone size are those of that table, but D and trimming were determined from the DNA. Of 150,000 to 200,000 clones in the sample, 87% were seen once. Germline V gives CDR1 LGHNA, CDR2 YNFKEQ. The CDR3 totals 15 residues. Between the trimmed V and J ends, which lost 6 bases and 3 bases, there was a span of 17 bases. This clone has a single count.

The rearrangement joins TRBV4-2 to TRBJ1-2; unclear D gene. This clonotype was sampled from a man aged 55 to 70 with active or convalescent COVID-19. The sample taken for sequencing was peripheral blood. CDR3: CASRGVSLTHYGYTF. CDR3 sequence (DNA): TGTGCCAGCAGAGGAGTAAGCCTAACCCACTATGGCTACACCTTC.